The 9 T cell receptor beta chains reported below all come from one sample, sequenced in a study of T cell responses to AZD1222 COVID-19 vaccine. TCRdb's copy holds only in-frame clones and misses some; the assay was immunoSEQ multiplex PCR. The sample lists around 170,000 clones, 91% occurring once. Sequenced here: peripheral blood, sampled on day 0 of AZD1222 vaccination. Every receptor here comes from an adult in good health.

The CDR3 region has the DNA TGTGCCAGCAGCCAAGGGTCACGACGGCAGTACTTC. As protein: CASSQGSRRQYF. The chain couples TRBV3-1 (or the pseudogene TRBV3-2) to TRBJ2-7; D not resolved. Germline V lookup: CDR1 LGHDT, CDR2 YNNKEL (reference sequence). The CDR3 loop spans 12 amino acids. Trimming pared 1 base from V and 9 bases from J, leaving 10 bases between.

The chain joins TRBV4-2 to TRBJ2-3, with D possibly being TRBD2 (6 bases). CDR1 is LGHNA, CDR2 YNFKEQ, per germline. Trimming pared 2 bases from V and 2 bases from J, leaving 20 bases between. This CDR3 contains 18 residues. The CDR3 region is CASSQNPPRDSYTDTQYF. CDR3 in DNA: TGTGCCAGCAGCCAAAACCCACCGAGGGACTCCTACACAGATACGCAGTATTTT.

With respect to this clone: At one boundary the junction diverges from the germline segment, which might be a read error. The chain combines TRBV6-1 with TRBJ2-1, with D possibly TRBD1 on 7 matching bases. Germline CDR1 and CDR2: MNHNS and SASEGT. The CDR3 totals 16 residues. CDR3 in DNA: TGTGCCAGCTGTGAATTTGGAGGGGGCGGGTACAATGAGCAGTTCTTC. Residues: CASCEFGGGGYNEQFF.

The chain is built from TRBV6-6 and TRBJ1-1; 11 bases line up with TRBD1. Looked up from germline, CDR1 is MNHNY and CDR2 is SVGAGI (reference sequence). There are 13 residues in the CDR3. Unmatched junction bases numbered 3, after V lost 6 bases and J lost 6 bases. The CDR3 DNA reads TGTGCCAGCAGCAGGACAGGGGGCCCTGAAGCTTTCTTT. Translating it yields CASSRTGGPEAFF.

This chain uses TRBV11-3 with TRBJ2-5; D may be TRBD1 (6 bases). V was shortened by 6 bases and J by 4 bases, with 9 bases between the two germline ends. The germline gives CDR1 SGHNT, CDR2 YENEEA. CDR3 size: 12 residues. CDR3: CASSGGRETQYF. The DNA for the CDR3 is TGTGCCAGCAGTGGGGGCCGAGAGACCCAGTACTTC.

The CDR3 sequence is CARSLIDGSPLHF. The CDR3 DNA is TGTGCCAGGTCCCTTATAGACGGATCACCCCTCCACTTT. This sequence joins TRBV2 and TRBJ1-6; D not resolved. Germline loops: CDR1 SNHLY, CDR2 FYNNEI. The V end lost 9 bases, the J end lost 10 bases, and 16 bases lay between the germline ends. This CDR3 spans 13 amino acids.

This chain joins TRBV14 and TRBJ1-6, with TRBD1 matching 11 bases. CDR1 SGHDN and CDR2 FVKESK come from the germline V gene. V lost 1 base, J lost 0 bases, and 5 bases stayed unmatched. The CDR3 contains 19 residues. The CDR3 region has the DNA TGTGCCAGCAGCCAAGTGACCGGACAGGGGGCCTCCTATAATTCACCCCTCCACTTT. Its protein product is CASSQVTGQGASYNSPLHF.

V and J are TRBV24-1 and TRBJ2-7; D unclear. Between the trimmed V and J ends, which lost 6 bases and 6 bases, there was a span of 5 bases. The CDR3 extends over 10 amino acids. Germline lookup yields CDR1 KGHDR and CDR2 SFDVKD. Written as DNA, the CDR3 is TGTGCCACCAGTCATTCCGAGCAGTACTTC. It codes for CATSHSEQYF.

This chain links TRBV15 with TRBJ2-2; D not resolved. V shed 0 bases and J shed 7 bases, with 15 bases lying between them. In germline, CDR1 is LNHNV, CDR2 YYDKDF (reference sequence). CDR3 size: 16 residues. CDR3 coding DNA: TGTGCCACCAGCAGAGACCCAGCGACCTGGGGCGGGGAGCTGTTTTTT. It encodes CATSRDPATWGGELFF.